This entry describes one TCR beta chain. V trimming: 5 bases; J trimming: 2 bases; junction bases outside the gene matches: 3. There are 14 residues in the CDR3. Germline V gene data show CDR1 as MNHNS and CDR2 as SASEGT. Produced via immunoSEQ multiplex PCR; TCRdb's table is partial and in-frame only. Of hundreds of thousands of clones in the sample, 86% were seen once. The data derive from a study of cytomegalovirus exposure and HLA in healthy donors. The origin of this receptor is a woman under 30 in good health and CMV-seronegative. The specimen sequenced was PBMCs. The rearrangement joins TRBV6-1 to TRBJ2-7; 10 bases agree with TRBD2. The CDR3 loop reads CASSYGLAAYEQYF. The CDR3 DNA reads as TGTGCCAGCAGTTATGGACTAGCGGCCTACGAGCAGTACTTC.